This T cell receptor (beta chain) came from a study of blood T cell repertoires in COVID-19 (TCRdb year 2020). Describing the broader study: The collaborator samples originated in the United States, Italy and Spain and spanned the acute and convalescent phases of COVID-19. The prospective study material was composed of cDNA or gDNA derived from T cells, B-cell-depleted T cells, or PBMCs. Deeply sampled blood TCRbeta repertoires from subjects exposed to, actively infected with, or recovered from COVID-19 were included in the dataset. The repertoires were released in a freely available public database intended as a resource for research on the immune response to SARS-CoV-2. The samples were drawn from two sources: the first 160 participants of the ongoing ImmuneRACE study, and over 950 subjects contributed by 6 global collaborators. Nearly every sample came with metadata listing a de-identified subject ID, COVID-19 status, age in years and sex. HLA class I and class II types, where available, came from metadata supplied by the sample provider rather than from assay-based typing.

Samples from volunteer blood donors who had recovered from COVID-19 were contributed by a second Seattle source. Collaborating institutions collected whole blood in K2EDTA tubes following their own protocols. For TCRbeta analysis, collaborators shipped samples as frozen whole blood, isolated PBMCs, or DNA extracted from either of those sample types. The cysteine opens and the phenylalanine closes a CDR3 of 17 amino acids. Only the CDR3 DNA stays, 51 bases, in frame from base 1. V loses 5 bases at its end and J loses 9 bases; junction bases beyond the gene matches: 18. CDR1 and CDR2 were assigned from the germline V gene (reference sequence) as SEHNR and FQNEAQ. Findings and caveats that apply to the study as a whole: The quantity of clinical and demographic metadata differed by source and by participant and was supplied without curation.

A note on this clone: There is no known antigen for this receptor. No base-level quality is on record; no much larger clone is a single base apart.

TCRbeta CDR3 regions were amplified from genomic DNA by means of the immunoSEQ Assay, a bias-controlled multiplex PCR. The published analysis was carried out like this. The number of nucleated cells in each sample was estimated by amplification of reference gene primers within the assay. Sequence reads were collapsed and filtered to measure the absolute abundance of every unique TCRbeta CDR3 rearrangement. For each sample, productive Simpson clonality was calculated as the square root of Simpson's diversity index across productive rearrangements. In its TCRdb copy, this immuneACCESS table keeps in-frame sequences only and misses some clones. Where compared with another copy, unresolved V genes explain less than half of these, and the others have no known cause. From that table come the V and J calls and clone size; the DNA was used to work out D and trimming. This sample holds about 92,000 clones; around 82% were observed only once. The top ten constitute about 8.7% of the sample.

This clonotype originated in a man aged 50 to 60 who had recovered from COVID-19. Material: peripheral blood. The rearrangement combines TRBV7-9 with TRBJ1-2; the junction holds 10 bases that match TRBD1. Here the CDR3 is given as CASSPQGDRGLLGRYTF. The nucleotide sequence reads as follows: TGTGCCAGCAGCCCCCAAGGGGACAGGGGTCTACTCGGGCGCTACACCTTC.